The entry below describes one T cell receptor (beta chain). No antigen is known for it. No base quality values were provided; no much bigger clone lies one nucleotide off. Positive magnetic bead selection on an AutoMACS was used to isolate CD4+ and CD8+ cells, with flow cytometry used to check purity. A TCR V beta antibody panel was used in flow cytometry to screen first for clonal expansions, which were then characterized by TCRB deep sequencing of sorted CD8+ fractions. Ficoll-Paque PLUS density gradient separation was used to isolate peripheral blood mononuclear cells. DNA from CD4-enriched, CD8-enriched or PBMC samples was extracted using Nucleospin Tissue or Tissue XS kits and then quantified on a Qubit 2.0 fluorometer. The junction shows trimming of 0 bases on V and 5 bases on J, and the gene matches do not reach 6 bases of it. From a lookup of the germline V gene, CDR1 and CDR2 are MNHEY and SVGAGI. The CDR3 starts with the cysteine, ends with the phenylalanine, and has 15 residues. Kept here is only the CDR3 DNA, which spans 45 bases and is read in frame from base 1.

The immunoSEQ assay was applied to genomic DNA for TCRB CDR3 sequencing. In the original analysis: Patient CD8+ clones larger than 1% were compared against published virus-specific TCRB sequences, and only a few matched. Nothing other than productive TCRB rearrangements was included in the analyses. Clonality was calculated as a Shannon entropy-based productive clonality index, and a clone was defined by a unique TCRB CDR3 sequence. Repertoire overlap between two samples was calculated from the template counts of each clone relative to total templates per sample. A correlation with a Spearman r of 0.6 to 0.65 was found between V-gene usage by flow cytometry and V-gene usage by TCRB sequencing. What TCRdb holds here is the immuneACCESS table cut down to in-frame rearrangements. Part of the clones is not present; checked against another copy, under half of the missing clones reflect an unresolved V gene, and the others are unexplained. The D gene and trimming were derived from the DNA, and the V and J assignments and clone size from that table. The sample records roughly 6,800 clones, approximately 77% of which are singletons. The ten largest clones take up around 27% of the sample.

The data stem from a study of somatic mutations in cytotoxic T cells in rheumatoid arthritis (dated by TCRdb to about 2017). A note on the overall study: Peripheral blood (approximately 27 ml EDTA) was collected from patients immediately after diagnosis and before any treatment began. Follow-up samples were collected after diagnosis while patients received immunosuppressive therapy such as methotrexate, hydroxychloroquine and sulfasalazine. A FACSAria II or Sony SH800 was used to flow-sort some V beta antibody-stained T-cell populations at nearly 100% purity, and TCRB sequencing was also done on sorted V beta1+ cells. Whether expanded CD8+ T-cell clones in untreated, newly diagnosed rheumatoid arthritis carry somatic mutations was the study question, and clonality was characterized with TCRB deep sequencing. For 60 or so rheumatoid arthritis patients and some 21 healthy controls, TCRB deep sequencing was carried out. Median age was essentially the same in the patient group and the control group. Summary of the overall study and its limitations: No adjustment for multiple comparisons was made for the slight TRBV07 underrepresentation in patients. CD8+ T-cell clonality did not differ significantly between rheumatoid arthritis patients and age-matched healthy controls. The largest CD8+ clone made up more than 20% of CD8+ cells in about an eighth of the 65 patients, and blood and synovial fluid shared several identical CD8+ TCRB sequences. It was unknown which antigens the expanded CD8+ clones targeted, and their absence from virus-specific databases did not exclude viral specificity. In patients, CD8+ clonality rose with age (Spearman r of about 0.53), which was not the case in healthy controls.

This TCR was sampled from a woman aged 70 to 79 with rheumatoid arthritis. This specimen consisted of CD8+ T cells sorted from blood, obtained at a follow-up visit. The chain was built from TRBV6-5 and TRBJ2-5, with 7 junctional bases fitting TRBD2. The DNA is as follows: TGTGCCAGCAGTTACTCGATCGGCGGGGGTGAGACCCAGTACTTC. Translated, it gives CASSYSIGGGETQYF.